The T cell receptor (beta chain) described here comes from a study of blood T cell repertoires in COVID-19. Study-wide context: Sample material is recorded as cDNA or gDNA derived from T cells, B-cell-depleted T cells, or PBMCs.

V lost 5 bases to trimming and J lost 6 bases, with 22 bases between them. The germline V gene has CDR1 MNHEY and CDR2 SMNVEV (reference sequence). There are 16 residues in the CDR3. Using immunoSEQ multiplex PCR, the repertoire was profiled, and TCRdb retains in-frame clones only, with some absent. The data show 200,000 to 250,000 clones, approximately 78% seen once. The V and J genes are TRBV27 and TRBJ2-5; maybe TRBD1 (7 bases). The clonotype originates from a woman aged 40 to 50 with acute or convalescent COVID-19. Sequencing was performed on peripheral blood. The CDR3 region is CASSTLSGGGPKTQYF. CDR3 in DNA: TGTGCCAGCAGTACCTTATCAGGAGGGGGCCCAAAGACCCAGTACTTC.